This T cell receptor beta chain was captured in a study of T cell responses to AZD1222 COVID-19 vaccine. V was shortened by 4 bases and J by 3 bases, with 9 bases between the two germline ends. Germline V lookup: CDR1 SQVTM, CDR2 ANQGSEA. This CDR3 region has 13 residues. Study observations and caveats: Breadth and depth of Spike-specific TCRs rose after two AZD1222 doses. Reports indicate that nearly half of spike-specific TCRs are directed at unmutated variant regions.

As concerns this clone: The antigen is not known.

Profiled with immunoSEQ multiplex PCR; TCRdb holds only in-frame clones, not every one. The sample includes fewer than 150,000 clones, around 92% of them seen just once. The sequence derives from an adult in good health. The material sequenced was peripheral blood, taken on day 0 of AZD1222 vaccination. The chain has TRBV29-1 and TRBJ2-2; D is perhaps TRBD1 (6 bases). CDR3 sequence (DNA): TGCAGCGTTGGGACAGACTACACCGGGGAGCTGTTTTTT. This sequence encodes CSVGTDYTGELFF.